This T cell receptor (beta chain) was profiled in a study of blood T cell repertoires in COVID-19. About the study: There were acute and convalescent COVID-19 samples, and they came from the United States, Italy and Spain.

Looked up from germline, CDR1 is KGHSH and CDR2 is LQKENI. Trimming took 3 bases from V and 8 from J; bases not matched to a gene: 27. This CDR3 has 20 residues. Participants were aged about 18 to 90 years, lived in about two dozen US areas, and enrolled virtually. Researchers sorted participants into cohorts using their self-reported clinical history. The recovered donors of Cohort 3 showed two negative PCRs, clearance, or symptom resolution. Assay used: immunoSEQ multiplex PCR; TCRdb lists only in-frame clones, some missing. The sample has fewer than 350,000 clones; approximately 81% are singletons.

The receptor comes from a woman aged 45-60 years who had recovered from COVID-19. The rearrangement joins TRBV18 to TRBJ1-2, with 7 bases aligning to TRBD1. Sequencing was done on a sample of PBMCs or T cells enriched from blood (not recorded which). The CDR3 reads CASSPFKVSGLTGSVSGYTF. CDR3 sequence (DNA): TGTGCCAGCTCACCCTTCAAGGTTTCTGGATTGACAGGGTCTGTTTCCGGCTACACCTTC. Supplemented by reference TRBV18 and TRBJ1-2, the full variable domain reads NAGVMQNPRHLVRRRGQEARLRCSPMKGHSHVYWYRQLPEEGLKFMVYLQKENIIDESGMPKERFSAEFPKEGPSILRIQQVVRGDSAAYFCASSPFKVSGLTGSVSGYTFGSGTRLTVV.